Below, 5 T cell receptor beta chains from the same sample are listed, as sequenced in a study of response to subunit inactivated influenza vaccine. One entry per CDR3 protein, called by TCRdb with MiXCR from the RT-PCR reads. The data contain about 800,000 distinct CDR3 sequences, 21% of them singletons. Sequencing used PBMCs from blood, obtained roughly 5 days after vaccination. These receptor sequences come from a man between 50 and 59 years old who received an inactivated influenza vaccine.

The table lists this clonotype with a few counts. The chain uses TRBV6-1 and TRBJ2-2; D perhaps matches TRBD2 (7 bases). CDR3 length equals 15 residues. Germline CDR1 reads MNHNS; CDR2 reads SASEGT. V dropped 3 bases and J dropped 7 bases, with 15 bases sitting between them. The CDR3 DNA follows: TGTGCCAGCAGTGAGGGGGGGGGCCAGGTCGGGGAGCTGTTTTTT. Translation gives CASSEGGGQVGELFF.

This clonotype was recorded a few times. J is TRBJ1-6 and V is TRBV7-8; D gene ambiguous. Germline lookup yields CDR1 SGHVS and CDR2 FQNEAQ. CDR3 length: 14 residues. V dropped 4 bases and J dropped 10 bases, with 14 bases sitting between them. The CDR3 here is CASSSDHLGSPLHF. CDR3 nucleotide sequence: TGTGCCAGCAGCTCGGACCACCTGGGATCACCCCTCCACTTT.

The chain recombines TRBV7-8 with TRBJ2-3; perhaps TRBD2 as D (7 bases). The germline CDR1 and CDR2 sequences are SGHVS and FQNEAQ. The germline V and J ends were trimmed by 8 bases and 4 bases, with 16 bases remaining between them. CDR3 length: 14 residues. This chain's CDR3 is CASAKGGGADTQYF. For the CDR3, the DNA is TGTGCCAGCGCCAAAGGGGGGGGCGCAGATACGCAGTATTTT.

This clonotype came up a few times. The V and J genes are TRBV4-2 and TRBJ2-7; D gene unclear. CDR1 is LGHNA, CDR2 YNFKEQ, per germline. This CDR3 is built from 15 residues. The V and J ends lost 0 bases and 3 bases respectively, with 12 bases between them. In nucleotides, the CDR3 is TGTGCCAGCAGCCAAGATTTCACTCCGTTCTACGAGCAGTACTTC. It yields the protein CASSQDFTPFYEQYF.

The CDR3 DNA is TGTGCCAGCAGTGACGACAGGGGCCCCTACAATGAGCAGTTCTTC. This gives the protein CASSDDRGPYNEQFF. The rearrangement joins TRBV12-3 or TRBV12-4 to TRBJ2-1, with 8 nucleotides matching TRBD1. V was pared by 5 bases and J by 2 bases, with 5 bases of the junction left unmatched. The length of the CDR3 is 15 residues.